This T cell receptor (beta chain) appears in the sequencing data of a study of blood T cell repertoires in COVID-19 (dated by TCRdb to 2020 to 2021). With regard to the full study: The collaborator samples originated in the United States, Italy and Spain and spanned the acute and convalescent phases of COVID-19. The prospective study material was composed of cDNA or gDNA derived from T cells, B-cell-depleted T cells, or PBMCs. The dataset comprised deeply sampled blood TCRbeta repertoires from subjects exposed to, actively infected with, or recovered from COVID-19. The repertoires were released in a freely available public database intended as a resource for research on the immune response to SARS-CoV-2. The samples were drawn from the first 160 participants of the ongoing ImmuneRACE study and from over 950 subjects provided by 6 global collaborators. Nearly every sample came with metadata listing a de-identified subject ID, COVID-19 status, age in years and sex. Where HLA class I and class II types were available, the types were taken from metadata supplied by the sample provider, not from assay-based typing.

In regard to this clone: The clone's antigen remains unknown. Base qualities are not provided; no much larger clone lies one nucleotide away.

The immunoSEQ Assay, a bias-controlled multiplex PCR, was used to amplify TCRbeta CDR3 regions from genomic DNA. As for the original processing: Within the assay, amplification of reference gene primers was used to estimate how many nucleated cells each sample contained. Sequence reads were collapsed and filtered to measure the absolute abundance of every unique TCRbeta CDR3 rearrangement. For each sample, productive Simpson clonality was calculated as the square root of Simpson's diversity index across productive rearrangements. TCRdb holds this immuneACCESS table with in-frame rearrangements only. Some clones are missing; in checked studies, unresolved V genes explain under half, and the rest has no known cause. Clone size and V and J calls were adopted from that table, with D and trimming inferred from the DNA. The table for this sample lists over 200,000 clones; around nine tenths of them were counted only once. The top ten clonotypes cover roughly 0.7% of the sample.

Whole blood was collected in K2EDTA tubes by collaborating institutions according to the institutions' own protocols. For TCRbeta analysis, collaborator samples were shipped as frozen whole blood, as isolated PBMCs, or as DNA extracted from either sample type. Results the study describes overall, beyond this receptor: Clinical and demographic metadata were provided uncurated, with the amount varying by source and participant.

CDR3 length: 13 amino acids, cysteine to phenylalanine. Only CDR3 DNA remains: 39 bases, in frame from the first base. From a lookup of the germline V gene, CDR1 and CDR2 are SGHDT and YYEEEE. V is clipped by 0 bases and J by 5 bases, and the sequence between their germline boundaries is 8 bases long. The source of this sequence is a man aged 35 to 55 with acute or convalescent COVID-19. The chain is encoded by TRBV5-6 joined to TRBJ2-5; TRBD1 is possibly the D segment (6 matching bases). The sample taken for sequencing was peripheral blood. The base sequence is TGTGCCAGCAGCTTGGCAGGGGTGGAGACCCAGTACTTC. Translated, it reads CASSLAGVETQYF.